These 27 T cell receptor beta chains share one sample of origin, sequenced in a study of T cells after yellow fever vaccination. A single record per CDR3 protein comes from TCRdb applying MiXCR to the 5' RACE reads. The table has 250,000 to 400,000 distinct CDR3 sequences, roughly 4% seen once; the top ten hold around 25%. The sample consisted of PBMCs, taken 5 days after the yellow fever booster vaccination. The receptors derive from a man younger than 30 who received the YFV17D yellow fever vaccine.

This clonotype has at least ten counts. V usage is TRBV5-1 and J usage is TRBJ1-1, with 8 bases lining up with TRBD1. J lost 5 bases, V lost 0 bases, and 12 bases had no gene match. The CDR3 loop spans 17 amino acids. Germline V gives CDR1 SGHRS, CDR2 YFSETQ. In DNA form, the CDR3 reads TGCGCCAGCAGCTTGGTAGACAGGGGCTCCGGACGGACTGAAGCTTTCTTT. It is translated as CASSLVDRGSGRTEAFF. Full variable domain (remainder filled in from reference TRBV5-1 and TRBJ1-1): KAGVTQTPRYLIKTRGQQVTLSCSPISGHRSVSWYQQTPGQGLQFLFEYFSETQRNKGNFPGRFSGRQFSNSRSEMNVSTLELGDSALYLCASSLVDRGSGRTEAFFGQGTRLTVV.

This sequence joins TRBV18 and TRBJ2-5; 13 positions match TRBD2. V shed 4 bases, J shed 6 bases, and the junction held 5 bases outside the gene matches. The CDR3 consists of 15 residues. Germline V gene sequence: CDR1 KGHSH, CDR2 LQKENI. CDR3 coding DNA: TGTGCCAGCTCACAAGGGACTAGCGGGGCAAAGACCCAGTACTTC. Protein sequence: CASSQGTSGAKTQYF. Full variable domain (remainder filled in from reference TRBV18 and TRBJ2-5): NAGVMQNPRHLVRRRGQEARLRCSPMKGHSHVYWYRQLPEEGLKFMVYLQKENIIDESGMPKERFSAEFPKEGPSILRIQQVVRGDSAAYFCASSQGTSGAKTQYFGPGTRLLVL.

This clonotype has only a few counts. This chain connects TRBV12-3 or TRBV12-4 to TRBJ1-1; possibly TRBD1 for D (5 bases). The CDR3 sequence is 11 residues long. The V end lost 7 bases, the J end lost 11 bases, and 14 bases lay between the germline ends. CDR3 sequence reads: CASTIQDSAFF. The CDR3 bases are TGTGCCAGCACAATACAGGACTCGGCTTTCTTT.

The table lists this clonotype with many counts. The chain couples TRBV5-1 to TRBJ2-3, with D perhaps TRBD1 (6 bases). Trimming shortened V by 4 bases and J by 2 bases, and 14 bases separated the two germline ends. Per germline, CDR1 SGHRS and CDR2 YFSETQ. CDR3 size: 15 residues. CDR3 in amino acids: CASSASGTHTDTQYF. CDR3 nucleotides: TGCGCCAGCAGCGCATCCGGGACACACACAGATACGCAGTATTTT. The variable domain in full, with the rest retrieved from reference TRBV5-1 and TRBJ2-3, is KAGVTQTPRYLIKTRGQQVTLSCSPISGHRSVSWYQQTPGQGLQFLFEYFSETQRNKGNFPGRFSGRQFSNSRSEMNVSTLELGDSALYLCASSASGTHTDTQYFGPGTRLTVL.

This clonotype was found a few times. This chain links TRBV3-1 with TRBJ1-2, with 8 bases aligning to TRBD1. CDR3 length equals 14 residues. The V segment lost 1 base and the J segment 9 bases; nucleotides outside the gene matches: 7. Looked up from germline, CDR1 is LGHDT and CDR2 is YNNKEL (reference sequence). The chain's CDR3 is CASSQVPRTGSYTF. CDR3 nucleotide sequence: TGTGCCAGCAGCCAAGTCCCTCGGACAGGGAGCTACACCTTC.

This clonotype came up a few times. The CDR3 spells CASSRGTYIRTDTQYF. In DNA form, the CDR3 reads TGTGCCAGCAGCCGGGGGACTTACATCCGCACAGATACGCAGTATTTT. This chain uses TRBV14 with TRBJ2-3, with D perhaps TRBD2 (6 bases). V was cut by 4 bases and J by 1 base, with 15 bases left in between. Per the germline V gene, CDR1 is SGHDN and CDR2 is FVKESK. CDR3 length: 16 amino acids.

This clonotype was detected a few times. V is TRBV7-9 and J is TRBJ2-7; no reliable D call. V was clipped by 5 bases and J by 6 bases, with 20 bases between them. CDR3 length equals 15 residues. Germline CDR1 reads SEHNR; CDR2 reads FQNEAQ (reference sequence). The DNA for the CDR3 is TGTGCCAGCAGCAAGGATGTAGCAGTATTGTTCGAGCAGTACTTC. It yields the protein CASSKDVAVLFEQYF.

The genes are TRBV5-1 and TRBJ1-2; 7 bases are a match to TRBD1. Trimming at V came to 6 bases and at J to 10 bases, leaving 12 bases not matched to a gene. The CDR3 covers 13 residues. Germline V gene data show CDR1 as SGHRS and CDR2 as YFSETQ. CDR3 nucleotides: TGCGCCAGCAACACGGAACAGGGGTTCGTCTACACCTTC. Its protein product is CASNTEQGFVYTF.

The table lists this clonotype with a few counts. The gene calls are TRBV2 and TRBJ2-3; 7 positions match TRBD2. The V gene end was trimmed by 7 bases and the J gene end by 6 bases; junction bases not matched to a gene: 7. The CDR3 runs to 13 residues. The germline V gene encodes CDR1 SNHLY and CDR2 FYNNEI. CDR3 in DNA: TGTGCCAGCACCAGCGGGGAGGGGGATACGCAGTATTTT. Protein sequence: CASTSGEGDTQYF.

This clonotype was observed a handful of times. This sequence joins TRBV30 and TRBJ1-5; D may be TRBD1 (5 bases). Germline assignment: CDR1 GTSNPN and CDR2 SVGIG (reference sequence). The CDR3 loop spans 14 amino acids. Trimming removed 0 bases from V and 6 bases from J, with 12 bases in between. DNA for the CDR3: TGTGCCTGGAGTGTAAAACTTACAGGTCAGCCCCAGCATTTT. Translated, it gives CAWSVKLTGQPQHF.

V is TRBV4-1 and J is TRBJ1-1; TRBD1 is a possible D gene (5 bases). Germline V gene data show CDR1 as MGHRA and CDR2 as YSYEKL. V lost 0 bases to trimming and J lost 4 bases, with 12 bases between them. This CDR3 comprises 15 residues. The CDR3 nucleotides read TGCGCCAGCAGCCAAGAGTCGGGGGTTACCACTGAAGCTTTCTTT. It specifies CASSQESGVTTEAFF.

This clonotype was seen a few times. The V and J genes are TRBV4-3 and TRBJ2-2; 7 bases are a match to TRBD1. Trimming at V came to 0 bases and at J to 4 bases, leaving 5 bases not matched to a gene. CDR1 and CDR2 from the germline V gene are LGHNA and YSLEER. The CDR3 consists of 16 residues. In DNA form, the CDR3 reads TGCGCCAGCAGCCAAGAGCCCAGGGGGAGCACCGGGGAGCTGTTTTTT. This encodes CASSQEPRGSTGELFF.

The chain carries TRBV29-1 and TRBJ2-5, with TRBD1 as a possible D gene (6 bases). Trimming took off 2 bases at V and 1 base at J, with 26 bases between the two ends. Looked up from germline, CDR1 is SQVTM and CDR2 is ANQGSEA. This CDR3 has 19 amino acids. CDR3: CSVEWRQAWPDSFQETQYF. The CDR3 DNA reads TGCAGCGTTGAATGGCGACAGGCCTGGCCCGATTCCTTCCAAGAGACCCAGTACTTC.

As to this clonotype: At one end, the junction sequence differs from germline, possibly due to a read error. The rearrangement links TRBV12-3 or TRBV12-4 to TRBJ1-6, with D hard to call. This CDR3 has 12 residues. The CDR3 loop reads CASSPPYSPLPF. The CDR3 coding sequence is TGTGCCAGCAGTCCCCCATATTCACCCCTCCCCTTT.

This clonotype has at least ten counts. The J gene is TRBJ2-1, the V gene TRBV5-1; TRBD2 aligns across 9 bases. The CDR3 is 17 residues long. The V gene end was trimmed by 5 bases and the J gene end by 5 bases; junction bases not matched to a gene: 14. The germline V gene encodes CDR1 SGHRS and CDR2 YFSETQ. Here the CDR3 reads CASSRSPLAGYNNEQFF. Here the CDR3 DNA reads TGCGCCAGCAGTCGATCTCCACTAGCGGGCTATAACAATGAGCAGTTCTTC.

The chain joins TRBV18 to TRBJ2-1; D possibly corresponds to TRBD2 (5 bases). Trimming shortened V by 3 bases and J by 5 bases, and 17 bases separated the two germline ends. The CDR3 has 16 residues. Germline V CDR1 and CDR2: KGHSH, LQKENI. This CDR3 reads CASSPSGKGVHNEQFF. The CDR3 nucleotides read TGTGCCAGCTCACCTTCGGGGAAGGGTGTGCACAATGAGCAGTTCTTC.

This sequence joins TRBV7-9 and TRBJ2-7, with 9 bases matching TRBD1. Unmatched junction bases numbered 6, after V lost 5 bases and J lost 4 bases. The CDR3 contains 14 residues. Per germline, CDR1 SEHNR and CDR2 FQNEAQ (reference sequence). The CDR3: CASSRRDRVYEQYF. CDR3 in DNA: TGTGCCAGCAGCCGCCGGGACAGGGTGTACGAGCAGTACTTC.

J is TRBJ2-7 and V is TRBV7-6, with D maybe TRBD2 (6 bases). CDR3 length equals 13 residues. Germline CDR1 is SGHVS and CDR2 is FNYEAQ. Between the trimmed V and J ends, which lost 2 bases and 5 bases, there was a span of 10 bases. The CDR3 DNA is TGTGCCAGCAGCTTATGGCGGGGCGACGAGCAGTACTTC. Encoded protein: CASSLWRGDEQYF.

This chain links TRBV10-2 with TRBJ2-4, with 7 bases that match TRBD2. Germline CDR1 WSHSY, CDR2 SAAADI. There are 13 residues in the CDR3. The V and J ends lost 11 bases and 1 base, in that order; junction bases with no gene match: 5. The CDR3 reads CACHGGAKNIQYF. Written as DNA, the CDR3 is TGCGCCTGCCACGGGGGGGCCAAAAACATTCAGTACTTC.

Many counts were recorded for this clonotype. CDR3 DNA sequence: TGCAGTGCCGACAGACGCACTGAAGCTTTCTTT. This gives the protein CSADRRTEAFF. This chain joins TRBV20-1 and TRBJ1-1, with D possibly matching TRBD1 (5 bases). Per the germline V gene, CDR1 is DFQATT and CDR2 is SNEGSKA (reference sequence). The length of the CDR3 is 11 residues. Trimming left V 6 bases short and J 4 bases short, with 9 bases between.

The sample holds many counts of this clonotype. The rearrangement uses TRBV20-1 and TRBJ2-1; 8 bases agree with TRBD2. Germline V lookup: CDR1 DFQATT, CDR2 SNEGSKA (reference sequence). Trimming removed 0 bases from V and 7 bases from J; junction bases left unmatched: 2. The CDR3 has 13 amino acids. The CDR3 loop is CSARDPGGNEQFF. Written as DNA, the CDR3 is TGCAGTGCTAGAGATCCGGGGGGGAATGAGCAGTTCTTC.

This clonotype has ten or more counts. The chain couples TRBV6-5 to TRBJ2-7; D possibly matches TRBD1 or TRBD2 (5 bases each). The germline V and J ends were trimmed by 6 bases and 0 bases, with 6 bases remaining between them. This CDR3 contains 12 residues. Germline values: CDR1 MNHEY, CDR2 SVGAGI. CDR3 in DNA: TGTGCCAGCAGGGGGACCTCCTACGAGCAGTACTTC. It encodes CASRGTSYEQYF.

As DNA, the CDR3 is TGTGCCACAATGGGAGGGAGGGAGCAGTACTTC. It yields the protein CATMGGREQYF. The chain couples TRBV7-9 to TRBJ2-7; 7 nucleotides line up with TRBD2. With 10 bases clipped from V and 7 bases from J, the junction kept 7 bases outside the gene matches. CDR1 SEHNR and CDR2 FQNEAQ come from the germline V gene (reference sequence). The CDR3 is 11 amino acids.

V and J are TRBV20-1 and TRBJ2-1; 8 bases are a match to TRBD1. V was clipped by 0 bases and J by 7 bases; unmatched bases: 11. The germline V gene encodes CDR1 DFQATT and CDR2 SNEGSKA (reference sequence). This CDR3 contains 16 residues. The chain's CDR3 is CSAREKVGTGENEQFF. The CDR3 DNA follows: TGCAGTGCTAGAGAGAAGGTCGGGACAGGTGAGAATGAGCAGTTCTTC.

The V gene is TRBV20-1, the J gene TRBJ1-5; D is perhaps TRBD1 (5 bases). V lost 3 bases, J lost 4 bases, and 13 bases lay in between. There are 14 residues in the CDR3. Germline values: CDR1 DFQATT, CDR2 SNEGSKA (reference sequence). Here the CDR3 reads CSASSGYRNQPQHF. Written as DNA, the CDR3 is TGCAGTGCTAGCTCTGGGTACAGGAATCAGCCCCAGCATTTT.

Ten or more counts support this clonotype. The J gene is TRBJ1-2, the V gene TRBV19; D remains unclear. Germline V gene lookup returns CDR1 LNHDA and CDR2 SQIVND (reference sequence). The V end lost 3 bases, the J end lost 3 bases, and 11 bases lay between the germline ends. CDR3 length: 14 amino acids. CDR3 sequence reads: CASSMALEYYGYTF. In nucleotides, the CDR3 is TGTGCCAGTAGTATGGCGCTGGAGTACTATGGCTACACCTTC.

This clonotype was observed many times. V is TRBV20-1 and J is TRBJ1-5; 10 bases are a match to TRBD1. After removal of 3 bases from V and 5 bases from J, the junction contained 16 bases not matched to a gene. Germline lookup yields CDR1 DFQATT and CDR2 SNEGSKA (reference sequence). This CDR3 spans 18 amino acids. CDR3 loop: CSASATGGWVGGHQPQHF. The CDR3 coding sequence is TGCAGTGCTAGCGCGACAGGGGGCTGGGTCGGGGGCCATCAGCCCCAGCATTTT.